This TCR beta chain was found in a study of cytomegalovirus exposure and HLA in healthy donors. On the study more broadly: The same platform used for the roughly 610 first-cohort repertoires was also used for the roughly 130 validation repertoires, as a later analysis reported.

Study observations and caveats: Both high specificity and high sensitivity reportedly marked the classifier's diagnosis of cytomegalovirus status. The investigators catalogued 150 to 200 TCR beta chains as cytomegalovirus-associated.

Note on this clone: Its antigen is undetermined.

Assay used: immunoSEQ multiplex PCR; TCRdb lists only in-frame clones, some missing. The repertoire consists of about 120,000 clones, with roughly 89% occurring once and the leading ten covering approximately 2%. Germline V lookup: CDR1 MNHEY, CDR2 SMNVEV (reference sequence). The trim removed 4 bases at V and 4 bases at J, leaving 7 bases unmatched. This CDR3 has 15 amino acids. This chain joins TRBV27 and TRBJ1-5; 7 positions match TRBD1. The TCR sequence derives from a woman aged 18-35 years in good health and CMV-seronegative. Specimen: PBMCs. The CDR3 region has the DNA TGTGCCAGCAGTTCCCGACAGGGCAGGAATCAGCCCCAGCATTTT. Translation gives CASSSRQGRNQPQHF.